A single sample is the source of the 29 T cell receptor beta chains below, sequenced in a study of cytomegalovirus exposure and HLA in healthy donors. Primers for the PCR totalled 60 Vbeta and 13 Jbeta. Here immunoSEQ multiplex PCR was the method, and the copy in TCRdb shows in-frame clones only, minus some. The sample consists of about 110,000 clones, around 82% of them appearing once. Input material: PBMCs. The receptors originated from a man aged 50 to 60 in good health and CMV-seronegative.

This clone occurred once. The V and J genes are TRBV11-3 and TRBJ1-1, with D unclear. The CDR3 spans 13 residues. The V gene lost 5 bases and the J gene lost 0 bases, with 7 bases spanning the gap. Germline loops: CDR1 SGHNT, CDR2 YENEEA. CDR3 DNA: TGTGCCAGCAGCCTTCAGATGAACACTGAAGCTTTCTTT. It codes for CASSLQMNTEAFF.

The chain uses TRBV7-6 and TRBJ2-5; 12 bases are a match to TRBD2. The germline V gene encodes CDR1 SGHVS and CDR2 FNYEAQ. This CDR3 is built from 14 residues. V was pared by 6 bases and J by 4 bases, with 3 bases of the junction left unmatched. This CDR3 is CASRLAGGGETQYF. As DNA, the CDR3 is TGTGCCAGCAGACTAGCGGGGGGAGGAGAGACCCAGTACTTC.

The rearrangement links TRBV5-6 to TRBJ2-7, with 8 bases identical to TRBD1. In germline, CDR1 is SGHDT, CDR2 YYEEEE. This CDR3 spans 14 amino acids. V lost 0 bases to trimming and J lost 7 bases; unmatched junction nucleotides: 6. The CDR3 reads CASSLGWTGFEQYV. In DNA, the CDR3 is TGTGCCAGCAGCTTGGGATGGACAGGGTTTGAGCAGTACGTC.

V usage is TRBV30 and J usage is TRBJ1-2; 10 nucleotides match TRBD1. The CDR3 spans 13 residues. Germline CDR1 GTSNPN, CDR2 SVGIG (reference sequence). After removal of 0 bases from V and 8 bases from J, the junction contained 3 bases not matched to a gene. The CDR3 region has the DNA TGTGCCTGGAGTGTAGGGACAGGGGTCGGCTACACCTTC. Encoded protein: CAWSVGTGVGYTF. Filled out from reference TRBV30 and TRBJ1-2, the complete variable domain reads SQTIHQWPATLVQPVGSPLSLECTVEGTSNPNLYWYRQAAGRGLQLLFYSVGIGQISSEVPQNLSASRPQDRQFILSSKKLLLSDSGFYLCAWSVGTGVGYTFGSGTRLTVV.

This clone has only a few counts. Here the CDR3 reads CASSLGQPYTEAFF. The CDR3 nucleotides are TGTGCCAGCAGCTTGGGACAGCCTTACACTGAAGCTTTCTTT. This chain uses TRBV5-4 with TRBJ1-1, with D maybe TRBD1 (5 bases). The CDR3 totals 14 residues. The ends were cut back, 0 bases at V and 3 bases at J, with 9 bases in the middle. Germline CDR1 reads SGHNT; CDR2 reads YYREEE (reference sequence).

The rearrangement joins TRBV5-1 to TRBJ2-3, with D perhaps TRBD2 (5 bases). The CDR3 consists of 14 residues. CDR1 is SGHRS, CDR2 YFSETQ, per germline. The V end was cut by 7 bases, the J end by 2 bases, with 14 bases between. The CDR3 sequence is CASAGGLDTDTQYF. CDR3 bases: TGCGCCAGCGCGGGCGGGTTAGACACAGATACGCAGTATTTT.

The chain uses TRBV9 and TRBJ2-5; D is ambiguous. Trimming shortened V by 3 bases and J by 5 bases, and 8 bases separated the two germline ends. The CDR3 runs 12 residues. CDR1 and CDR2 (germline): SGDLS, YYNGEE. The CDR3 DNA reads as TGTGCCAGCAGCGGCGACGGGGAGACCCAGTACTTC. This gives the protein CASSGDGETQYF.

The V call is TRBV28, the J call TRBJ2-3; perhaps TRBD2 as D (7 bases). CDR1 is MDHEN and CDR2 is SYDVKM in the germline V gene. This CDR3 has 12 residues. Trimming removed 11 bases at V and 6 bases at J, with 15 bases between. Here the CDR3 DNA reads TGTGCCGGGGGCGGGGGAGGGGATACGCAGTATTTT. Protein product: CAGGGGGDTQYF.

J is TRBJ1-5 and V is TRBV7-2, with D possibly being TRBD1 (6 bases). The CDR3 is made up of 13 amino acids. The germline V and J ends were trimmed by 3 bases and 16 bases, with 19 bases remaining between them. Germline V gene sequence: CDR1 SGHTA, CDR2 FQGNSA. In DNA, the CDR3 is TGTGCCAGCAGCTTTGTAGTCGAGGCAGGGGTACATTTT. Translating it yields CASSFVVEAGVHF.

The chain is built from TRBV28 and TRBJ1-1, with D perhaps matching TRBD1 (5 bases). The CDR3 is made up of 14 amino acids. V lost 3 bases and J 1 base, leaving 9 bases between the germline ends. CDR1 MDHEN and CDR2 SYDVKM come from the germline V gene. CDR3 coding DNA: TGTGCCAGCAGTTTGGTAGGGGAGAACACTGAAGCTTTCTTT. It yields the protein CASSLVGENTEAFF.

The rearrangement uses TRBV7-3 and TRBJ1-2; D is possibly TRBD1 (5 bases). CDR1 is SGHTA and CDR2 is FQGTGA in the germline V gene. Trimming stripped 3 bases from V and 6 bases from J, with 11 bases between. The CDR3 runs to 13 residues. CDR3 sequence (DNA): TGTGCCAGCAGCTTCGCTGGGGGGGATGGCTACACCTTC. This codes for CASSFAGGDGYTF.

The rearrangement uses TRBV6-5 and TRBJ1-2; D might be TRBD1 (6 bases). Germline V lookup: CDR1 MNHEY, CDR2 SVGAGI. V lost 5 bases and J 7 bases, leaving 11 bases between the germline ends. The CDR3 spans 12 residues. The CDR3 DNA reads TGTGCCAGCAGTCCAGGACAGCTTGGCTACACCTTC. Translated, it gives CASSPGQLGYTF.

This clone was recorded only once. This chain uses TRBV5-5 with TRBJ1-1; D unresolved. From germline, CDR1 is SGHKS and CDR2 YYEKEE (reference sequence). This CDR3 comprises 16 residues. V lost 1 base and J lost 1, with 14 bases in between. The DNA of the CDR3 is TGTGCCAGCAGCTTGCTATTAGCCCCTCAGAACACTGAAGCTTTCTTT. This encodes CASSLLLAPQNTEAFF.

The rearrangement joins TRBV28 to TRBJ2-7; TRBD1 agrees at 8 bases. CDR3 size: 16 residues. Trimming cost V 4 bases and J 7 bases; bases outside gene matches: 15. Germline loops: CDR1 MDHEN, CDR2 SYDVKM. CDR3 in amino acids: CASSSPDRGHAREQYV. The DNA for the CDR3 is TGTGCCAGCAGTTCCCCCGACAGGGGTCACGCCCGGGAGCAGTACGTC.

The chain carries TRBV7-2 and TRBJ2-3, with D possibly matching TRBD2 (5 bases). V gave up 5 bases and J gave up 0 bases, with 12 bases separating them. Germline-derived CDR1 and CDR2 are SGHTA and FQGNSA. CDR3 length: 15 amino acids. The CDR3 bases are TGTGCCAGCAGCCCCAGCGGACTTAGCACAGATACGCAGTATTTT. It is translated as CASSPSGLSTDTQYF.

The gene calls are TRBV6-5 and TRBJ2-5, with 7 bases matching TRBD2. The germline V gene has CDR1 MNHEY and CDR2 SVGAGI. V shed 2 bases and J 6 bases; nucleotides not matched to a gene: 6. This CDR3 region has 14 residues. CDR3 nucleotides: TGTGCCAGCAGTTACGGGGGGGGAATGCAGACCCAGTACTTC. Protein: CASSYGGGMQTQYF.

The chain joins TRBV27 to TRBJ1-1; TRBD1 aligns across 9 bases. Germline loops: CDR1 MNHEY, CDR2 SMNVEV (reference sequence). This CDR3 is 13 amino acids long. V gave up 11 bases and J gave up 4 bases; unmatched junction bases: 8. CDR3 coding DNA: TGTGCCGCAATGACAGGGGGGGGCACTGAAGCTTTCTTT. Encoded protein: CAAMTGGGTEAFF.

CDR3: CASSYESAGGETQYF. CDR3 nucleotide sequence: TGTGCCAGCAGTTACGAGTCGGCAGGGGGGGAGACCCAGTACTTC. This chain connects TRBV6-6 to TRBJ2-5, with D maybe TRBD1 (7 bases). This CDR3 contains 15 residues. V lost 2 bases and J lost 5, with 15 bases in between. Germline V gives CDR1 MNHNY, CDR2 SVGAGI (reference sequence).

This clone was observed a single time. The chain employs TRBV6-1 and TRBJ1-4; 7 bases fit TRBD1. This CDR3 comprises 14 residues. After removal of 3 bases from V and 5 bases from J, the junction contained 3 bases not matched to a gene. Germline loops: CDR1 MNHNS, CDR2 SASEGT. DNA of the CDR3: TGTGCCAGCAGTGAGACAGGGAACAATGAAAAACTGTTTTTT. It yields the protein CASSETGNNEKLFF.

This chain uses TRBV2 with TRBJ2-7; TRBD1 matches 7 bases. The trim removed 4 bases at V and 6 bases at J, leaving 6 bases unmatched. The V gene's germline CDR1 is SNHLY and CDR2 FYNNEI. This CDR3 spans 13 amino acids. The CDR3, as DNA: TGTGCCAGCAGTGCCGAGTCAGGGGGCGAGCAGTACGTC. Translating gives CASSAESGGEQYV.

The V gene is TRBV30, the J gene TRBJ1-5; 8 nucleotides align to TRBD1. The ends lost 4 bases at V and 7 bases at J; junction bases unmatched: 12. Per germline, CDR1 GTSNPN and CDR2 SVGIG (reference sequence). This CDR3 comprises 15 residues. The DNA of the CDR3 is TGTGCCTGGACGGGCAGAGGACAGGGACAACAGCCCCAGCATTTT. It codes for CAWTGRGQGQQPQHF.

The V call is TRBV27, the J call TRBJ1-1; 7 bases are shared with TRBD1. The trim removed 6 bases at V and 4 bases at J, leaving 2 bases unmatched. The CDR3 runs 12 residues. Germline V lookup: CDR1 MNHEY, CDR2 SMNVEV (reference sequence). CDR3 region: CASRRGPTEAFF. In DNA, the CDR3 is TGTGCCAGCAGAAGGGGGCCCACTGAAGCTTTCTTT.

V usage is TRBV6-1 and J usage is TRBJ1-6, with 8 nucleotides matching TRBD1. V was clipped by 7 bases and J by 7 bases; unmatched bases: 3. The CDR3 runs 13 residues. Germline V lookup: CDR1 MNHNS, CDR2 SASEGT. This CDR3 is CASTTGVNSPLHF. The DNA for the CDR3 is TGTGCCAGCACGACAGGGGTAAATTCACCCCTCCACTTT.

The rearrangement links TRBV6-1 to TRBJ2-5; D possibly corresponds to TRBD1 (5 bases). V dropped 4 bases and J dropped 5 bases, with 11 bases sitting between them. Germline CDR1 reads MNHNS; CDR2 reads SASEGT. CDR3 length: 13 residues. Written as DNA, the CDR3 is TGTGCCAGCAGTGCATCCAGGGTGGAGACCCAGTACTTC. Amino acids: CASSASRVETQYF.

The V and J genes are TRBV7-2 and TRBJ1-5, with D possibly TRBD1 on 5 matching bases. This CDR3 has 14 amino acids. V lost 5 bases and J lost 7, with 15 bases in between. Germline CDR1 and CDR2: SGHTA and FQGNSA. CDR3 region: CASSPGGVGQPQHF. Here the CDR3 DNA reads TGTGCCAGCAGCCCCGGGGGGGTAGGGCAGCCCCAGCATTTT.

The chain joins TRBV30 to TRBJ1-1; no clear D. Germline-derived CDR1 and CDR2 are GTSNPN and SVGIG (reference sequence). This CDR3 region has 15 residues. Trimming took off 1 base at V and 3 bases at J, with 15 bases between the two ends. CDR3 in amino acids: CAWSDGRRTDTEAFF. The CDR3 nucleotides read TGTGCCTGGAGTGACGGCAGGAGGACGGACACTGAAGCTTTCTTT.

V and J are TRBV5-4 and TRBJ1-5; 7 bases are shared with TRBD1. The CDR3 has 15 residues. The V and J ends lost 1 base and 3 bases, in that order; junction bases with no gene match: 4. Per the germline V gene, CDR1 is SGHNT and CDR2 is YYREEE (reference sequence). CDR3 sequence: CASSLYGQANQPQHF. DNA for the CDR3: TGTGCCAGCAGCTTGTATGGACAGGCCAATCAGCCCCAGCATTTT.

The rearrangement links TRBV27 to TRBJ1-6; tentatively, D is TRBD1 (6 bases). This CDR3 has 16 amino acids. Germline V lookup: CDR1 MNHEY, CDR2 SMNVEV (reference sequence). V shed 5 bases and J shed 1 base, with 12 bases lying between them. The CDR3 DNA follows: TGTGCCAGCAGTCTTGGGGGGGCGTCCTATAATTCACCCCTCCACTTT. It yields the protein CASSLGGASYNSPLHF.

This chain connects TRBV14 to TRBJ2-6; 7 bases map to TRBD2. J lost 1 base, V lost 3 bases, and 6 bases had no gene match. The length of the CDR3 is 17 residues. The germline gives CDR1 SGHDN, CDR2 FVKESK. CDR3 sequence: CASSHGEGRSGANVLTF. DNA for the CDR3: TGTGCCAGCAGCCACGGGGAGGGAAGGTCTGGGGCCAACGTCCTGACTTTC.